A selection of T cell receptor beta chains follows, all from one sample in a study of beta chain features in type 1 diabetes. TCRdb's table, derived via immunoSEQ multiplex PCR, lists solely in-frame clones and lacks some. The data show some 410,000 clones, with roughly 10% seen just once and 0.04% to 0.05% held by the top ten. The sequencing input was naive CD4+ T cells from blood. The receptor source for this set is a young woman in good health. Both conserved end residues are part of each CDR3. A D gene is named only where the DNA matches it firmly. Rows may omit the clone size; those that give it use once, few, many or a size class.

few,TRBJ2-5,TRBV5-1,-,TGCGCCAGCAGCTTGGCCCGCCTGGACCAAGAGACCCAGTACTTC,CASSLARLDQETQYF
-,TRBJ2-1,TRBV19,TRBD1,TGTGCCAGTAGTATAGTAATTCGCACAGGGGCTTACAATGAGCAGTTCTTC,CASSIVIRTGAYNEQFF
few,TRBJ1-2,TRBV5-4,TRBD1,TGTGCCAGCAGCTCTCCGGGACAGGGGGTAAATGGCTACACCTTC,CASSSPGQGVNGYTF
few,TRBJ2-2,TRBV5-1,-,TGCGCCAGCAGCTTGGAAGTATCTGGGGAGCTGTTTTTT,CASSLEVSGELFF
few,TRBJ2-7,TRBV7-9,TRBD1,TGTGCCAGCAGCCCAGACAGGGTCCCCTACTACGAGCAGTACTTC,CASSPDRVPYYEQYF
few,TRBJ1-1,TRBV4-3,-,TGCGCCAGCAGCCAAGTCTCTAGTATGGGGACTGAAGCTTTCTTT,CASSQVSSMGTEAFF
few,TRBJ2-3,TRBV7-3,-,TGTGCCAGCAGCCTATACAGGGCAGATACGCAGTATTTT,CASSLYRADTQYF
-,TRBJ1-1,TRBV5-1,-,TGCGCCAGCAGCTTGACCTCTGGACACATGAACACTGAAGCTTTCTTT,CASSLTSGHMNTEAFF
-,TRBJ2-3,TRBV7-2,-,TGTGCCAGCAGCCTCAAGCTGGGGAGCACAGATACGCAGTATTTT,CASSLKLGSTDTQYF
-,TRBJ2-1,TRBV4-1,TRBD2,TGCGCCAGCAGACGACTAGCGGGGGCCCTATCCACTGAGCAGTTCTTC,CASRRLAGALSTEQFF
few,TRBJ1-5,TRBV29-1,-,TGCAGCGTTGGAGGGGGAGATCGTCCCCAGCATTTT,CSVGGGDRPQHF
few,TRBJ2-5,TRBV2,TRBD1,TGTGCCAGCAAGTCTGGGACAGCTCAAGAGACCCAGTACTTC,CASKSGTAQETQYF
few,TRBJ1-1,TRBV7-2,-,TGTGCCGGTGGGACCCTGAACACTGAAGCTTTCTTT,CAGGTLNTEAFF
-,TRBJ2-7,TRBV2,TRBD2,TGTGCCAGCAGTGCCCGGGGGGACTACGTCTCCTACGAGCAGTACTTC,CASSARGDYVSYEQYF
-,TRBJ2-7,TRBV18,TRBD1,TGTGCCAGCTCACCACTGGGACAGGGGAGCGACGAGCAGTACTTC,CASSPLGQGSDEQYF
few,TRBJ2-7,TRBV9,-,TGTGCCAGCAGCGTAATCCCCAGGGCAAACAACGAGCAGTACTTC,CASSVIPRANNEQYF
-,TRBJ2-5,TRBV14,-,TGTGCCAGCGCCGCTAGTTCCTGGAGAGGGTCCCAGTACTTC,CASAASSWRGSQYF
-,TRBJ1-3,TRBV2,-,TGTGCCAGCAGTGGCGGTGGGGGAAACACCATATATTTT,CASSGGGGNTIYF
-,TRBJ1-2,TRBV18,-,TGTGCCAGCTCACCCCCACAGTACTATGGCTACACCTTC,CASSPPQYYGYTF
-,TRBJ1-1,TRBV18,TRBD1,TGTGCCAGCTCACCACCGTTAAGGGGGCGCGAGAACACTGAAGCTTTCTTT,CASSPPLRGRENTEAFF
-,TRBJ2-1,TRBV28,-,TGTGCCAGCAGTGTCCCGGGAACCTACAATGAGCAGTTCTTC,CASSVPGTYNEQFF
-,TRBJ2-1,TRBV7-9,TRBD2,TGTGCCAGCAGCGAAAGAACTACTAGCGGGGGGCAGTTCTTC,CASSERTTSGGQFF
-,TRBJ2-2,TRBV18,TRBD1,TGTGCCAGCTCACCACAGGACAGGGCCGGGGAGCTGTTTTTT,CASSPQDRAGELFF
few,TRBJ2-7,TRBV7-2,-,TGTGCCAGCAGCTTACGAAGCGGGTCTTACTCCTACGAGCAGTACTTC,CASSLRSGSYSYEQYF
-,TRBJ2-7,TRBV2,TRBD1,TGTGCCAGCAGCACCGGGACAGGGCTCTACGAGCAGTACTTC,CASSTGTGLYEQYF
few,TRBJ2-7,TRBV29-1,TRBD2,TGCAGCGTAAATCCGGGACTAGTTGACTACGAGCAGTACTTC,CSVNPGLVDYEQYF
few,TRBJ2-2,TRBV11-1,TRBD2,TGTGCCAGCAGCAAACTAGCGGAGAACACCGGGGAGCTGTTTTTT,CASSKLAENTGELFF
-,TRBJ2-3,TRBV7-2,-,TGTGCCAGCAGCTTAGTCCTCACAGATACGCAGTATTTT,CASSLVLTDTQYF
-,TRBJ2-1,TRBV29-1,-,TGCAGCGCCCGACTCGGAGGGTACAATGAGCAGTTCTTC,CSARLGGYNEQFF
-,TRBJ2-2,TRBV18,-,TGTGCCAGCTCCTCCTTAGAAAACACCGGGGAGCTGTTTTTT,CASSSLENTGELFF
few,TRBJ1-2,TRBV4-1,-,TGCGCCAGCAGCCAACCAGGGCTGCTTGCTGGCTACACCTTC,CASSQPGLLAGYTF
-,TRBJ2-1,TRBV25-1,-,TGTGCCAGCAGTGAAGCGGGGAGCCCCTACAATGAGCAGTTCTTC,CASSEAGSPYNEQFF
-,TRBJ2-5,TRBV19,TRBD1,TGTGCCAGTAGTATAGAACCCCACAGGGGAATGCGGGAGACCCAGTACTTC,CASSIEPHRGMRETQYF
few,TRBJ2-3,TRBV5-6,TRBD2,TGTGCCAGCAGCTTGGAGAGCGGGAGCTCAGATACGCAGTATTTT,CASSLESGSSDTQYF
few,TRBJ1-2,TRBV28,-,TGTGCCAGCAGTCCCCGCGGGGATGGCTACACCTTC,CASSPRGDGYTF
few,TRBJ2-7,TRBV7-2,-,TGTGCCAGCAGCCTATATGTAGGTGAGCAGTACTTC,CASSLYVGEQYF
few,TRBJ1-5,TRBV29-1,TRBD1,TGCAGCGCCCTGACAGGGTCAAATCAGCCCCAGCATTTT,CSALTGSNQPQHF
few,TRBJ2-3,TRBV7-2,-,TGTGCCAGCAGCCGATCAGATACGCAGTATTTT,CASSRSDTQYF
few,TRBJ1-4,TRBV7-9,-,TGTGCCAGCAGCTTAGGGAGGCCTGCAACTAATGAAAAACTGTTTTTT,CASSLGRPATNEKLFF
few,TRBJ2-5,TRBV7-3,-,TGTGCCAGCAGCTTTGGGGTCAGAGAGACCCAGTACTTC,CASSFGVRETQYF
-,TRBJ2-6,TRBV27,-,TGTGCCAGCAGTTTCAGCTCTGGGGCCAACGTCCTGACTTTC,CASSFSSGANVLTF
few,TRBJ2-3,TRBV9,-,TGTGCCAGCAGCGCCGACAGCCTAGATACGCAGTATTTT,CASSADSLDTQYF
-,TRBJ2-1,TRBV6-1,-,TGTGCCAGCAGACTTAGCTCCTACAATGAGCAGTTCTTC,CASRLSSYNEQFF
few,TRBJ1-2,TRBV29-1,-,TGCAGCGGTTACAGGGAGGCTAACTATGGCTACACCTTC,CSGYREANYGYTF
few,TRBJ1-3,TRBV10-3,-,TGTGCCATCAGTGACCCGGGACAACCCTCTGGAAACACCATATATTTT,CAISDPGQPSGNTIYF
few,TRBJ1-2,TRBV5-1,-,TGCGCCAGCAGCTTGGATGCAGGGCCCTTCGGCTACACCTTC,CASSLDAGPFGYTF
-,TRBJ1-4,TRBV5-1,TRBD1,TGCGCCAGCAGCCCCGGACAGGGGCTAGCAACTAATGAAAAACTGTTTTTT,CASSPGQGLATNEKLFF
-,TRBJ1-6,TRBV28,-,TGTGCCAGCAGTAGAGTCAGCTATAATTCACCCCTCCACTTT,CASSRVSYNSPLHF
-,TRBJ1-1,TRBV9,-,TGTGCCAGCAGCGTAGGAGGGCAGTTGAACACTGAAGCTTTCTTT,CASSVGGQLNTEAFF
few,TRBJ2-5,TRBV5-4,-,TGTGCCAGCAGCCCCCAAGGGGTTCTAACGGCCCAGTACTTC,CASSPQGVLTAQYF
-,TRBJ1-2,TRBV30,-,TGTGCCCTTCGGACAGAAGCCTATGGCTACACCTTC,CALRTEAYGYTF
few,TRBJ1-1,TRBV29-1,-,TGCAGCGTTGGGAGGAGTACGGGGAACACTGAAGCTTTCTTT,CSVGRSTGNTEAFF
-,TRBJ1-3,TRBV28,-,TGTGCCATCATGACAGCCGGAAACACCATATATTTT,CAIMTAGNTIYF
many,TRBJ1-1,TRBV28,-,TGTGCCAGCAGTCTCCATACAGGGAACACTGAAGCTTTCTTT,CASSLHTGNTEAFF